This is a list of T cell receptor beta chains from one sample in a study of T-cell reconstitution after alpha-beta-depleted transplantation in children. One entry per CDR3 protein results from TCRdb running MiXCR on the PCR reads. Of about 360,000 distinct CDR3 sequences in the sample, less than 15% were seen once. The input for sequencing was PBMCs, taken from the stem cell graft. The receptors come from a human donor who donated a stem cell graft to a child with Fanconi anemia. Each CDR3 is given with its conserved first and last residue.

V gene	J gene	CDR3 protein
TRBV12-3/TRBV12-4	TRBJ1-4	CASSVRWFGGEKLFF
TRBV20-1	TRBJ1-6	CSAPRDRGNNSPLHF
TRBV6-6	TRBJ2-7	CASTMGGEEYF
TRBV20-1	TRBJ1-4	CKGGEGEKLFF
TRBV7-9	TRBJ2-4	CASSPATGLPQYF
TRBV7-8	TRBJ2-3	CASSLAGQGPEGTQYF
TRBV7-2	TRBJ1-1	CASSFEQVPNTEAFF
TRBV20-1	TRBJ1-3	CSARDPSGRGKMAGNTIYF
TRBV14	TRBJ2-7	CASSQELGGAVPVQYF
TRBV4-2	TRBJ2-1	CASSQDGSGGPGEQFF